The source of this TCR beta chain is a study of blood T cell repertoires in COVID-19. As for the study in general: In each case, the material was cDNA or gDNA derived from T cells, B-cell-depleted T cells, or PBMCs.

In the study's own analysis: The authors estimated nucleated cell counts from reference gene primer amplification. Sequencing used immunoSEQ multiplex PCR; TCRdb keeps in-frame clones, though not all of them. V, J and clone size derive from that table, while D and trimming were established from the DNA sequence. This table holds roughly 500,000 clones, more than 85% found once. The CDR3 loop spans 16 amino acids. Deletions cut 5 bases from V and 3 bases from J, with 17 bases between. The germline V gene has CDR1 SGHVS and CDR2 FQNEAQ. Participants were aged 18 to 89 years, lived in around 25 US areas, and enrolled virtually. Symptom resolution, clearance, or two negative PCRs marked donors in Cohort 3 as recovered.

Specimen: PBMCs or T cells enriched from blood (not recorded which). The clonotype originates from a woman in her fifties or sixties who had recovered from COVID-19. The chain joins TRBV7-8 to TRBJ1-5, with D perhaps matching TRBD1 (5 bases). The CDR3 DNA reads as TGTGCCAGCAGCCTCCTGGAGGGGTATGACAATCAGCCCCAGCATTTT. Translating gives CASSLLEGYDNQPQHF.